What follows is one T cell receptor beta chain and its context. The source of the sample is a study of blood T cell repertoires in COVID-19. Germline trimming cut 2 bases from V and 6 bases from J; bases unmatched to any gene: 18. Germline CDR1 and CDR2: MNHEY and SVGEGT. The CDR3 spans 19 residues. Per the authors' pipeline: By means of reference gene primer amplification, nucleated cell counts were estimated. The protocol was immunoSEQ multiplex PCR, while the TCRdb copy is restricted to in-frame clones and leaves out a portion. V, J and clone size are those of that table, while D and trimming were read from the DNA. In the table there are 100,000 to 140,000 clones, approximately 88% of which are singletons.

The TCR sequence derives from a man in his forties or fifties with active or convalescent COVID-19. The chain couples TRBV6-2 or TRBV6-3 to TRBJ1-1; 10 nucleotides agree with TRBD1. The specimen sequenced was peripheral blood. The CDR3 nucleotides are TGTGCCAGCAGTTACCCCCCATCGACAGGGGGCTCATTTTCGGCTGAAGCTTTCTTT. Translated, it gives CASSYPPSTGGSFSAEAFF.